One sample yielded the 14 T cell receptor beta chains listed below, sequenced in a study of blood T cell repertoires in COVID-19. The assay was immunoSEQ multiplex PCR, and TCRdb's table has in-frame clones only and misses some. This repertoire shows approximately 78,000 clones, 90% to 95% found once; its top ten account for 2.5% to 3%. Sequenced material: peripheral blood. The receptors derive from a man in his fifties or sixties with COVID-19, enrolled during active disease.

Note on this clone: Other nucleotide sequences from this sample produce the same CDR3. The chain couples TRBV7-2 to TRBJ2-3, with unresolved D. Per the germline V gene, CDR1 is SGHTA and CDR2 is FQGNSA. Trimming left V 1 base short and J 1 base short, with 9 bases between. The CDR3 totals 15 residues. CDR3 bases: TGTGCCAGCAGCTTAGGTGGGCCTGGCACAGATACGCAGTATTTT. It translates to CASSLGGPGTDTQYF.

The chain combines TRBV6-2 or TRBV6-3 with TRBJ1-1; 8 bases are shared with TRBD1. V shed 5 bases, J shed 0 bases, and the junction held 8 bases outside the gene matches. The length of the CDR3 is 16 residues. CDR1 is MNHEY and CDR2 is SVGEGT in the germline V gene. CDR3 sequence reads: CASSPDRGGLNTEAFF. The DNA of the CDR3 is TGTGCCAGCAGTCCCGACAGGGGAGGGTTGAACACTGAAGCTTTCTTT.

The chain recombines TRBV6-2 or TRBV6-3 with TRBJ2-7; 13 bases match TRBD2. CDR3 length: 18 residues. Losses at the gene ends were 2 bases for V and 0 bases for J; bases not matched to a gene: 7. CDR1 is MNHEY, CDR2 SVGEGT, per germline. This CDR3 is CASSYLWTSGSSSYEQYF. In nucleotides, the CDR3 is TGTGCCAGCAGTTACCTGTGGACTAGCGGGAGTAGCTCCTACGAGCAGTACTTC.

This chain connects TRBV15 to TRBJ2-1; 10 nucleotides match TRBD1. The CDR3 length is 14 residues. J was trimmed by 10 bases and V by 5 bases; bases with no gene match: 8. In germline, CDR1 is LNHNV, CDR2 YYDKDF (reference sequence). CDR3 in amino acids: CATSSRQGAREQFF. The CDR3 bases are TGTGCCACCAGCTCCCGACAGGGGGCAAGGGAGCAGTTCTTC. The variable domain in full, completed from reference TRBV15 and TRBJ2-1, reads DAMVIQNPRYQVTQFGKPVTLSCSQTLNHNVMYWYQQKSSQAPKLLFHYYDKDFNNEADTPDNFQSRRPNTSFCFLDIRSPGLGDTAMYLCATSSRQGAREQFFGPGTRLTVL.

The genes are TRBV18 and TRBJ1-6; D remains unclear. The V and J ends lost 8 bases and 7 bases respectively, with 12 bases between them. Germline CDR1 and CDR2: KGHSH and LQKENI. The CDR3 has 13 amino acids. In DNA form, the CDR3 reads TGTGCCAGCAGTCGGGATGGGAATTCACCCCTCCACTTT. It codes for CASSRDGNSPLHF.

The chain uses TRBV7-2 and TRBJ2-1; weak D call: TRBD2 (6 bases). Germline V CDR1 and CDR2: SGHTA, FQGNSA. This CDR3 comprises 14 residues. The V gene lost 0 bases and the J gene lost 7 bases, with 10 bases spanning the gap. Written as DNA, the CDR3 is TGTGCCAGCAGCTTAGCCGGGACTCATAATGAGCAGTTCTTC. Translation: CASSLAGTHNEQFF.

The DNA of the CDR3 is TGTGCCACCAGTCCCATGACTAGCGGGACCTACAATGAGCAGTTCTTC. As protein: CATSPMTSGTYNEQFF. The chain employs TRBV24-1 and TRBJ2-1, with 11 nucleotides matching TRBD2. CDR3 length: 16 residues. Germline lookup yields CDR1 KGHDR and CDR2 SFDVKD. Trimming cost V 6 bases and J 2 bases; bases outside gene matches: 5.

This rearrangement joins TRBV19 to TRBJ2-1; 9 nucleotides align to TRBD1. CDR3 size: 14 residues. V trimming: 5 bases; J trimming: 5 bases; junction bases outside the gene matches: 4. Germline V gene lookup returns CDR1 LNHDA and CDR2 SQIVND (reference sequence). The CDR3 DNA is TGTGCCAGTAGTTATGGACAGGGGCACAATGAGCAGTTCTTC. Translating gives CASSYGQGHNEQFF.

This clone occurred once. The rearrangement uses TRBV7-2 and TRBJ2-3; D is possibly TRBD2 (6 bases). Trimming removed 4 bases from V and 0 bases from J, with 11 bases in between. Germline-derived CDR1 and CDR2 are SGHTA and FQGNSA. The CDR3 runs 15 residues. In DNA, the CDR3 is TGTGCCAGCAGCTCTGGGGGGTCCAGCACAGATACGCAGTATTTT. Translated, it gives CASSSGGSSTDTQYF.

The rearrangement uses TRBV6-2 or TRBV6-3 and TRBJ1-5; TRBD1 matches at 7 bases. The germline V gene has CDR1 MNHEY and CDR2 SVGEGT. Trimming cost V 5 bases and J 3 bases; bases outside gene matches: 4. The CDR3 contains 14 residues. In DNA, the CDR3 is TGTGCCAGCAGTGACAGGGCCCTCAATCAGCCCCAGCATTTT. Translating it yields CASSDRALNQPQHF.

V is TRBV19 and J is TRBJ2-2; TRBD1 aligns across 8 bases. Germline V gene lookup returns CDR1 LNHDA and CDR2 SQIVND (reference sequence). The trim removed 1 base at V and 7 bases at J, leaving 8 bases unmatched. CDR3 length: 16 residues. The CDR3: CASSIGTGGFVGELFF. The CDR3 DNA reads as TGTGCCAGTAGTATAGGAACAGGGGGTTTCGTCGGGGAGCTGTTTTTT.

CDR3 loop: CASTPGGGGSGRSLVETQYF. Here the CDR3 DNA reads TGTGCCAGCACCCCCGGGGGAGGAGGTAGCGGGAGGTCCCTGGTGGAGACCCAGTACTTC. The V and J genes are TRBV2 and TRBJ2-5, with 10 bases that match TRBD2. The CDR3 has 20 residues. Germline V gene sequence: CDR1 SNHLY, CDR2 FYNNEI. V lost 7 bases and J lost 5; bases outside the gene matches: 25.

This clone was recorded once. The genes are TRBV9 and TRBJ2-3; D is possibly TRBD2 (6 bases). With 4 bases removed from V and 0 bases from J, the gap between germline ends came to 18 bases. Germline CDR1 SGDLS, CDR2 YYNGEE. This CDR3 is 17 amino acids long. CDR3 amino acids: CASSPRFWGTSTDTQYF. CDR3 sequence (DNA): TGTGCCAGCAGCCCAAGATTTTGGGGGACTAGCACAGATACGCAGTATTTT.

The CDR3, as DNA: TGTGCAAGTCGCTTAGCGCCTGGCAGGGCGACCTACGAGCAGTACGTC. It yields the protein CASRLAPGRATYEQYV. The V and J genes are TRBV12-2 and TRBJ2-7; TRBD1, as called in the table, went unchecked against the DNA. TRBV12-2 is annotated as a pseudogene. CDR3 length: 16 amino acids.